The 19 T cell receptor beta chains in this list originate from one sample, sequenced in a study of vaccination effects on CD4 cells after COVID-19. Viral peptide pool expansion of antigen-specific CD4+ T cells preceded sequencing in the ViraFEST assay. A 10-day culture period preceded the isolation of CD4+ T cells. This person caught SARS-CoV-2 sometime from March to December 2020, and PCR testing confirmed the infection. BNT162b2 vaccine or mRNA-1273 vaccine was given to participants in two doses. For these TCRs, the target antigens are not known. The repertoire was sequenced with immunoSEQ multiplex PCR; TCRdb's copy has only in-frame clones and lacks some. The sample carries 15,000 to 20,000 clones, around 74% recorded once. The specimen comprised CD4+ T cells from PBMCs cultured with SARS-CoV-2 spike peptides, sampled after COVID-19 vaccination. These receptors came from a human donor who had a prior SARS-CoV-2 infection.

V and J are TRBV12-3 or TRBV12-4 and TRBJ2-7; the D is unclear. The CDR3 consists of 12 residues. With 3 bases removed from V and 4 bases from J, the gap between germline ends came to 7 bases. CDR3 in amino acids: CASSFVFYEQYF. CDR3 nucleotides: TGTGCCAGCAGTTTTGTGTTTTACGAGCAGTACTTC.

The chain couples TRBV7-3 to TRBJ2-3; possibly TRBD2 for D (6 bases). This CDR3 has 13 amino acids. Germline lookup yields CDR1 SGHTA and CDR2 FQGTGA. V gave up 8 bases and J gave up 2 bases, with 11 bases separating them. CDR3 loop: CASGGYSTDTQYF. In DNA form, the CDR3 reads TGTGCCAGCGGGGGGTACTCCACAGATACGCAGTATTTT. Based on the CDR3 plus reference TRBV7-3 and TRBJ2-3, the full variable domain is GAGVSQTPSNKVTEKGKYVELRCDPISGHTALYWYRQSLGQGPEFLIYFQGTGAADDSGLPNDRFFAVRPEGSVSTLKIQRTERGDSAVYLCASGGYSTDTQYFGPGTRLTVL.

The chain recombines TRBV3-1 (or the pseudogene TRBV3-2) with TRBJ1-1; no clear D gene. The length of the CDR3 is 13 residues. V dropped 3 bases and J dropped 8 bases, with 13 bases sitting between them. Germline V gives CDR1 LGHDT, CDR2 YNNKEL (reference sequence). The CDR3 reads CASSHDNRKEAFF. The DNA for the CDR3 is TGTGCCAGCAGCCACGACAACCGTAAAGAAGCTTTCTTT.

This clone was seen only a few times. This sequence joins TRBV4-3 and TRBJ1-3; the D is unclear. Germline values: CDR1 LGHNA, CDR2 YSLEER. This CDR3 region has 14 residues. The V end lost 4 bases, the J end lost 1 base, and 8 bases lay between the germline ends. The CDR3 nucleotides are TGCGCCAGCAGCCGAGGTAGTTCTGGAAACACCATATATTTT. This translates into CASSRGSSGNTIYF.

Notes on this clone: Germline is not matched at one junction end, which may reflect a read error. The chain uses TRBV7-7 and TRBJ2-5; D is unresolved. CDR1 SSHAT and CDR2 FNYEAQ come from the germline V gene (reference sequence). This CDR3 has 15 amino acids. CDR3 amino acids: CASSLLIGAEETQYF. The CDR3 bases are TGTGCTAGCAGCTTACTAATTGGTGCGGAAGAGACCCAGTACTTC.

The J gene is TRBJ1-5, the V gene TRBV19, with D uncertain. Germline V gene data show CDR1 as LNHDA and CDR2 as SQIVND (reference sequence). V was pared by 2 bases and J by 3 bases, with 14 bases between. This CDR3 is 16 amino acids long. The CDR3 DNA reads TGTGCCAGTAGTATAATAGGGCTGAAGCCCAATCAGCCCCAGCATTTT. Residues: CASSIIGLKPNQPQHF.

The sample holds a few counts of this clone. This chain joins TRBV27 and TRBJ1-6; a possible D gene is TRBD1 (5 bases). This CDR3 contains 14 residues. Trimming left V 3 bases short and J 14 bases short, with 17 bases between. CDR1 and CDR2 from the germline V gene are MNHEY and SMNVEV (reference sequence). CDR3 sequence reads: CASSFPGPGLTLHF. CDR3 sequence (DNA): TGTGCCAGCAGTTTTCCCGGGCCAGGGTTGACCCTCCACTTT.

This clone came up once. V usage is TRBV6-1 and J usage is TRBJ1-5; D not certain. Trimming took 2 bases from V and 0 from J, leaving 14 bases between them. CDR1 MNHNS and CDR2 SASEGT come from the germline V gene. The length of the CDR3 is 17 residues. In DNA form, the CDR3 reads TGTGCCAGCAGTGAAAGGTTGACGGGATATAGCAATCAGCCCCAGCATTTT. It codes for CASSERLTGYSNQPQHF.

This sequence joins TRBV5-6 and TRBJ2-5, with D tentatively TRBD1 (6 bases). Trimming removed 0 bases from V and 4 bases from J, with 10 bases in between. Germline V CDR1 and CDR2: SGHDT, YYEEEE. The CDR3 contains 14 residues. CDR3 sequence: CASSLGSGVETQYF. CDR3 nucleotides: TGTGCCAGCAGCTTGGGGTCAGGGGTAGAGACCCAGTACTTC.

This CDR3 reads CASGGGQGRNEKLFF. DNA of the CDR3: TGTGCTAGTGGGGGGGGACAGGGGAGGAATGAAAAACTGTTTTTT. The chain recombines TRBV12-5 with TRBJ1-4, with 10 bases aligning to TRBD1. J lost 5 bases, V lost 6 bases, and 6 bases had no gene match. The CDR3 consists of 15 residues. Germline V gene data show CDR1 as LGHNT and CDR2 as FRNRAP.

This sequence joins TRBV19 and TRBJ2-3; D is ambiguous. This CDR3 region has 15 residues. Trimming stripped 2 bases from V and 0 bases from J, with 9 bases between. Germline V gene sequence: CDR1 LNHDA, CDR2 SQIVND (reference sequence). This chain's CDR3 is CASSITESSTDTQYF. Written as DNA, the CDR3 is TGTGCCAGTAGTATAACAGAGTCTAGCACAGATACGCAGTATTTT.

V is TRBV18 and J is TRBJ2-7; the match to TRBD1 covers 7 bases. V was clipped by 4 bases and J by 2 bases; unmatched bases: 5. Germline assignment: CDR1 KGHSH and CDR2 LQKENI. The length of the CDR3 is 14 residues. The CDR3 DNA reads as TGTGCCAGCTCACAGGGGGCGCAGACCTACGAGCAGTACTTC. It yields the protein CASSQGAQTYEQYF.

This clone was detected only once. This sequence joins TRBV7-6 and TRBJ2-5, with D unresolved. The CDR3 loop spans 16 amino acids. Germline V gene lookup returns CDR1 SGHVS and CDR2 FNYEAQ. Trimming shortened V by 2 bases and J by 4 bases, and 17 bases separated the two germline ends. The CDR3 reads CASSLSVGSYGETQYF. In DNA form, the CDR3 reads TGTGCCAGCAGCTTATCGGTGGGAAGCTATGGAGAGACCCAGTACTTC.

The rearrangement uses TRBV4-2 and TRBJ1-1; D possibly corresponds to TRBD1 (5 bases). CDR1 and CDR2 from the germline V gene are LGHNA and YNFKEQ. V shed 4 bases and J shed 0 bases, with 12 bases lying between them. CDR3 length equals 15 residues. The CDR3 loop is CASSPRVSLNTEAFF. The DNA of the CDR3 is TGTGCCAGCAGCCCCAGGGTTTCCTTGAACACTGAAGCTTTCTTT.

CDR3 bases: TGTGCCAGCAGCCACGTCGGATCTGGCTACACCTTC. This gives the protein CASSHVGSGYTF. This chain uses TRBV3-1 (or the pseudogene TRBV3-2) with TRBJ1-2; D unclear. Germline V gene data show CDR1 as LGHDT and CDR2 as YNNKEL (reference sequence). This CDR3 is 12 amino acids long. The V gene lost 3 bases and the J gene lost 7 bases, with 9 bases spanning the gap.

The rearrangement uses TRBV5-1 and TRBJ2-7; D gene uncertain. The CDR3 totals 16 residues. The V end was cut by 5 bases, the J end by 3 bases, with 21 bases between. From germline, CDR1 is SGHRS and CDR2 YFSETQ. This CDR3 reads CASSSEPGPEIYEQYF. CDR3 nucleotide sequence: TGCGCCAGCAGTTCCGAACCCGGGCCTGAGATCTACGAGCAGTACTTC. The whole variable domain, remainder taken from reference TRBV5-1 and TRBJ2-7, is KAGVTQTPRYLIKTRGQQVTLSCSPISGHRSVSWYQQTPGQGLQFLFEYFSETQRNKGNFPGRFSGRQFSNSRSEMNVSTLELGDSALYLCASSSEPGPEIYEQYFGPGTRLTVT.

The CDR3 nucleotides read TGTGCCAGCAGCCTAATGGGCTCCAATGAAAAACTGTTTTTT. It translates to CASSLMGSNEKLFF. The V and J genes are TRBV7-2 and TRBJ1-4; D is undetermined. Germline V gene sequence: CDR1 SGHTA, CDR2 FQGNSA. V was pared by 5 bases and J by 5 bases, with 12 bases between. The CDR3 is 14 amino acids.

CDR3 DNA: TGTGCCAGTAGCCCGGGGGTAGTGCGGCTCCGAGAGACCCAGTACTTC. Translation: CASSPGVVRLRETQYF. The rearrangement uses TRBV19 and TRBJ2-5; D might be TRBD2 (6 bases). This CDR3 region has 16 residues. V was cut by 6 bases and J by 4 bases, with 21 bases left in between. The germline V gene encodes CDR1 LNHDA and CDR2 SQIVND (reference sequence). Supplemented by reference TRBV19 and TRBJ2-5, the full variable domain reads DGGITQSPKYLFRKEGQNVTLSCEQNLNHDAMYWYRQDPGQGLRLIYYSQIVNDFQKGDIAEGYSVSREKKESFPLTVTSAQKNPTAFYLCASSPGVVRLRETQYFGPGTRLLVL.

The chain is built from TRBV6-2 or TRBV6-3 and TRBJ2-3; 9 bases map to TRBD2. J was trimmed by 4 bases and V by 5 bases; bases with no gene match: 10. This CDR3 has 16 amino acids. The germline gives CDR1 MNHEY, CDR2 SVGEGT. DNA of the CDR3: TGTGCCAGCAGTGGAAGAGGCGGGGGGGCTTCAGATACGCAGTATTTT. Its translation: CASSGRGGGASDTQYF.